The 3 T cell receptor beta chains below were found in one sample sequenced in a study of regulatory T cells in long-lasting Graves disease. Time point described: newly diagnosed GD, antithyroid drugs for less than 3 months. Isolated PBMC RNA provided the starting material for the TCR library. Arm-PCR with iRepertoire HTBI primers amplified the CDR3 regions for these TCR beta libraries. TCRdb re-derived calls from the multiplex PCR reads in MiXCR, one entry per CDR3 protein. The sample records 440,000 or so distinct CDR3 sequences, about 15% being singletons. These same data were also listed under a study on T cells in Graves' hyperthyroidism and ophthalmopathy.

This specimen consisted of peripheral blood mononuclear cells (PBMCs), obtained at new diagnosis, from a patient treated with antithyroid drugs. All receptors derive from a woman younger than 45 with Graves disease.

This clonotype was recorded many times. The chain joins TRBV10-1 to TRBJ2-1, with D maybe TRBD1 (5 bases). Trimming cost V 0 bases and J 5 bases, with 14 bases left between them. Germline V gene lookup returns CDR1 WNHNN and CDR2 SYGVQD (reference sequence). The CDR3 length is 16 residues. The CDR3 DNA reads TGCGCCAGCAGTGAGTCAATTGGCAGGGAAAACAATGAGCAGTTCTTC. Translation gives CASSESIGRENNEQFF.

On this clonotype itself: With a much larger clone just one base away, this may be a read error. The V gene is TRBV12-3 or TRBV12-4, the J gene TRBJ2-3, with 8 bases identical to TRBD1. Trimming took 5 bases from V and 3 from J; bases not matched to a gene: 10. The CDR3 is 16 amino acids. The CDR3 reads CASSHRQGFKTDTQYF. The CDR3 bases are TGTGCCAGCAGTCATCGACAGGGGTTCAAAACAGATACGCAGTATTTT.

This chain joins TRBV29-1 and TRBJ2-7, with TRBD2 as a possible D gene (6 bases). Trimming removed 4 bases from V and 2 bases from J, with 12 bases in between. The V gene's germline CDR1 is SQVTM and CDR2 ANQGSEA. The CDR3 sequence is 13 residues long. CDR3 DNA: TGCAGCGTTGGGGACGGACTAACCTACGAGCAGTACTTC. It specifies CSVGDGLTYEQYF.